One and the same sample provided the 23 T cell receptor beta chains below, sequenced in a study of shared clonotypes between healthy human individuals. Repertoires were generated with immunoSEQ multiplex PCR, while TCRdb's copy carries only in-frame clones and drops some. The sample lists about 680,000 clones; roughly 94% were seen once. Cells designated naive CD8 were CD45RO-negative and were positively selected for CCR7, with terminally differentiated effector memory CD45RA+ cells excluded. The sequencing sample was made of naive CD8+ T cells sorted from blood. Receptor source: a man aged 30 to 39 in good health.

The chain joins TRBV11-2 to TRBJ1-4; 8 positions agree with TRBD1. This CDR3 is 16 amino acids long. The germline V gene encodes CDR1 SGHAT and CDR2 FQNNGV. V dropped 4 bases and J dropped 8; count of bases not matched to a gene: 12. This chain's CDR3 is CASSSGRTGTPEKLFF. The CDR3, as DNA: TGTGCCAGCAGCTCCGGAAGGACAGGGACTCCCGAAAAACTGTTTTTT.

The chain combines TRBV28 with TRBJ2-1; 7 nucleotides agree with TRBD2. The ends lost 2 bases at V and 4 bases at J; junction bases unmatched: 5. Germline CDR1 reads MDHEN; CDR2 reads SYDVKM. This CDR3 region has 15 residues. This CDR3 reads CASSLKVGGYNEQFF. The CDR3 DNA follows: TGTGCCAGCAGTTTAAAGGTGGGAGGGTACAATGAGCAGTTCTTC.

CDR3 sequence reads: CASIPPGGVYNEQFF. The CDR3 DNA follows: TGTGCCAGCATCCCCCCAGGGGGGGTTTACAATGAGCAGTTCTTC. The rearrangement links TRBV7-9 to TRBJ2-1; D may be TRBD1 or TRBD2 (7 bases each). The V end lost 7 bases, the J end lost 4 bases, and 17 bases lay between the germline ends. There are 15 residues in the CDR3. Germline CDR1 and CDR2: SEHNR and FQNEAQ (reference sequence).

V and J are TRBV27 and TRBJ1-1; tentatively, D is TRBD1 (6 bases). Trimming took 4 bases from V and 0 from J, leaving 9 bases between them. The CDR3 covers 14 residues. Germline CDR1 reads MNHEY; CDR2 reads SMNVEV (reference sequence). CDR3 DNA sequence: TGTGCCAGCAGTTCTGACAGGATGAACACTGAAGCTTTCTTT. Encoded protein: CASSSDRMNTEAFF.

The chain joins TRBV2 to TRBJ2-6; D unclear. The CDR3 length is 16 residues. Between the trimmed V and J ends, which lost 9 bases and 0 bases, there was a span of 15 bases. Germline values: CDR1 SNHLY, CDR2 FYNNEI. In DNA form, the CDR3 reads TGTGCCAGTACCTTTGGACCGGCCTCTGGGGCCAACGTCCTGACTTTC. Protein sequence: CASTFGPASGANVLTF.

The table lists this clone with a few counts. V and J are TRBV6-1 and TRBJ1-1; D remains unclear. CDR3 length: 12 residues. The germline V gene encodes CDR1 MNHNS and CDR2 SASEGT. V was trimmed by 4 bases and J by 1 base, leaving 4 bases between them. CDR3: CASSGGNTEAFF. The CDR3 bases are TGTGCCAGCAGTGGGGGGAACACTGAAGCTTTCTTT.

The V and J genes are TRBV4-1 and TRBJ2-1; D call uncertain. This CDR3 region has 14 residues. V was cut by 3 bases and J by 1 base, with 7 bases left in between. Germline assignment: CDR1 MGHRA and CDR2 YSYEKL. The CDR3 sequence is CASSQASSYNEQFF. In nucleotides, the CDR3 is TGCGCCAGCAGCCAGGCGTCTTCCTACAATGAGCAGTTCTTC.

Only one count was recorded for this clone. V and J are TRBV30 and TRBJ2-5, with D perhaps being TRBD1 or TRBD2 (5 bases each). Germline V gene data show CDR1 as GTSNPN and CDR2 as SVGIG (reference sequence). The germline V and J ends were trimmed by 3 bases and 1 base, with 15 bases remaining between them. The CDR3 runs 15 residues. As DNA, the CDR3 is TGTGCCTGGAGAGGCATTCGGGACGTCCAAGAGACCCAGTACTTC. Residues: CAWRGIRDVQETQYF.

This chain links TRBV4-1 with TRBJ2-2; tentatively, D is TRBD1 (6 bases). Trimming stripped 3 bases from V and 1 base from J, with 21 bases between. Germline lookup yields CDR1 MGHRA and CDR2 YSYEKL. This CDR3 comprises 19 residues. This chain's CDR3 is CASSHPPGQKDMNTGELFF. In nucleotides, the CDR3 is TGCGCCAGCAGCCACCCCCCGGGACAAAAGGACATGAACACCGGGGAGCTGTTTTTT.

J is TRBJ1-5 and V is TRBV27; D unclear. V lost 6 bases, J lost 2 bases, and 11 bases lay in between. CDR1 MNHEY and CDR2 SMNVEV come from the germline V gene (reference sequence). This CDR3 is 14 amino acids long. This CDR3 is CASSGVEGNQPQHF. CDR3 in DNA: TGTGCCAGCAGCGGCGTCGAGGGCAATCAGCCCCAGCATTTT.

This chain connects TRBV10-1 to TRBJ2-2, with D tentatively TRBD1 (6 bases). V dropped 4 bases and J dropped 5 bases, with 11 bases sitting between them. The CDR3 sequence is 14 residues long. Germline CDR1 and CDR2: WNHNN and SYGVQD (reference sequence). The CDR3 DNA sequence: TGCGCCAGCAGTGCAGGGGCCGTTACCGGGGAGCTGTTTTTT. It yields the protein CASSAGAVTGELFF.

The chain's CDR3 is CASSVGPDSYEQYF. The CDR3 coding sequence is TGTGCCAGCAGCGTCGGGCCTGACTCCTACGAGCAGTACTTC. The chain joins TRBV7-6 to TRBJ2-7; no definite D call. This CDR3 comprises 14 residues. V shed 5 bases and J shed 0 bases, with 11 bases lying between them. CDR1 is SGHVS and CDR2 is FNYEAQ in the germline V gene. Using reference TRBV7-6 and TRBJ2-7 for the parts outside the CDR3, the full variable domain is GAGVSQSPRYKVTKRGQDVALRCDPISGHVSLYWYRQALGQGPEFLTYFNYEAQQDKSGLPNDRFSAERPEGSISTLTIQRTEQRDSAMYRCASSVGPDSYEQYFGPGTRLTVT.

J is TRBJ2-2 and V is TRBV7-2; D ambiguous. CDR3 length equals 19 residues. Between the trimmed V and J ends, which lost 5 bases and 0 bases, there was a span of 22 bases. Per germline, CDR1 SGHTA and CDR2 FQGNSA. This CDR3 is CASSPWIRLGSANTGELFF. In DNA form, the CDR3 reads TGTGCCAGCAGCCCTTGGATCAGACTGGGCTCCGCGAACACCGGGGAGCTGTTTTTT.

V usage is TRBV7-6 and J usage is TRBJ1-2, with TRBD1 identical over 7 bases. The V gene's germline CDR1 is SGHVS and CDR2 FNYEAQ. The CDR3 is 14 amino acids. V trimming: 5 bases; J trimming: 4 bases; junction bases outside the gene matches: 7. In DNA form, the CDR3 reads TGTGCCAGCAGCCGGGACAGACTTCCCTATGGCTACACCTTC. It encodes CASSRDRLPYGYTF.

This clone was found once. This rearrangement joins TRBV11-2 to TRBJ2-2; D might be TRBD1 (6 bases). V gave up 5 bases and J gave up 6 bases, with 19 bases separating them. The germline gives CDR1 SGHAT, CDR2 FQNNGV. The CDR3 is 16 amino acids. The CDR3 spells CASSPLGQRRSGELFF. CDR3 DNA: TGTGCCAGCAGCCCCTTAGGACAGAGAAGATCCGGGGAGCTGTTTTTT. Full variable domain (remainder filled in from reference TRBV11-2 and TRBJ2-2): EAGVAQSPRYKIIEKRQSVAFWCNPISGHATLYWYQQILGQGPKLLIQFQNNGVVDDSQLPKDRFSAERLKGVDSTLKIQPAKLEDSAVYLCASSPLGQRRSGELFFGEGSRLTVL.

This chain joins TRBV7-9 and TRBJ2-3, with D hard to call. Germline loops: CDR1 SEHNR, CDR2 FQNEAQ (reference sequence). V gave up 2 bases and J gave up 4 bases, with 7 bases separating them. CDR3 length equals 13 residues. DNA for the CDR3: TGTGCCAGCAGCTTAATTCACTCAGATACGCAGTATTTT. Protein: CASSLIHSDTQYF.

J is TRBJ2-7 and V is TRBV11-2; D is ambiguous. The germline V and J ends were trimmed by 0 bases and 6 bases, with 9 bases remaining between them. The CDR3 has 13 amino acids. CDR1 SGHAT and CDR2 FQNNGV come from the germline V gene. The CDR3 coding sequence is TGTGCCAGCAGCTTAGAAGCTCGCCTCGAGCAGTACTTC. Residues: CASSLEARLEQYF.

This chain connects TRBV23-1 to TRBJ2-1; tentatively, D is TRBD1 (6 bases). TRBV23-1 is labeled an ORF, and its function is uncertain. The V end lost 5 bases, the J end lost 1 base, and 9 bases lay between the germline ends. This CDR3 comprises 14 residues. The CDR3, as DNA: TGCGCCAGCAGTGACCAGGGGTCCTACAATGAGCAGTTCTTC. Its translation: CASSDQGSYNEQFF.

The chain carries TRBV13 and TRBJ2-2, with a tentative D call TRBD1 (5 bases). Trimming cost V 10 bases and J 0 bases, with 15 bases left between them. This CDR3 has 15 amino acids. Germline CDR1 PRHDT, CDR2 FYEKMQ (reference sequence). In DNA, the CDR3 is TGTGCCACCTATAGGGGCGCCACGAACACCGGGGAGCTGTTTTTT. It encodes CATYRGATNTGELFF.

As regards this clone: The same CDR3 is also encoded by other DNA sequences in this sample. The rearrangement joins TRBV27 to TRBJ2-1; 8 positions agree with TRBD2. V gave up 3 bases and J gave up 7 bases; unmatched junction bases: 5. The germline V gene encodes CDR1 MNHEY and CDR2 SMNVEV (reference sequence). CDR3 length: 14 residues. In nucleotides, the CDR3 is TGTGCCAGCAGTTTCACTAGCGGAGGGAATGAGCAGTTCTTC. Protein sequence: CASSFTSGGNEQFF.

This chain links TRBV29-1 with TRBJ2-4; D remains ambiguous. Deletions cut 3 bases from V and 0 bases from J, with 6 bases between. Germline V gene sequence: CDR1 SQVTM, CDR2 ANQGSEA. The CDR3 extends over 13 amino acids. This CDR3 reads CSVDPEAKNIQYF. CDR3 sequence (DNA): TGCAGCGTTGATCCGGAAGCCAAAAACATTCAGTACTTC.

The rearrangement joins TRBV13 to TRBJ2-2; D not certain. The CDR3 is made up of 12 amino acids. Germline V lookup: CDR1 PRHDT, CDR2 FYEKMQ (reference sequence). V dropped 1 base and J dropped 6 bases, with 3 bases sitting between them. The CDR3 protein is CASSLESGELFF. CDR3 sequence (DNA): TGTGCCAGCAGCTTAGAGTCCGGGGAGCTGTTTTTT.

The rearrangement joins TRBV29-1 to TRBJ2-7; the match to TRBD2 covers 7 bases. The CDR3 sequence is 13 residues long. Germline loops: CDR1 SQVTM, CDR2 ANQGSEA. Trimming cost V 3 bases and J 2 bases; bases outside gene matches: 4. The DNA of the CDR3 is TGCAGCGTTGAGCGGGGGTCTGCCTACGAGCAGTACTTC. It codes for CSVERGSAYEQYF.